The sequence of this TCR beta chain was determined in a study of blood T cell repertoires in COVID-19. The method was immunoSEQ multiplex PCR; TCRdb's version includes in-frame clones alone and lacks a portion of them. The data hold more than 85,000 clones, with roughly 81% observed a single time. This CDR3 comprises 12 residues. Trimming took 4 bases from V and 1 from J, leaving 4 bases between them. From germline, CDR1 is LNHDA and CDR2 SQIVND (reference sequence). The receptor was isolated from a man aged 35 to 55 with active or convalescent COVID-19. The V and J genes are TRBV19 and TRBJ2-5; D is undetermined. Sequenced material: peripheral blood. CDR3 sequence: CASSSGQETQYF. The CDR3 coding sequence is TGTGCCAGTAGTAGCGGCCAAGAGACCCAGTACTTC.